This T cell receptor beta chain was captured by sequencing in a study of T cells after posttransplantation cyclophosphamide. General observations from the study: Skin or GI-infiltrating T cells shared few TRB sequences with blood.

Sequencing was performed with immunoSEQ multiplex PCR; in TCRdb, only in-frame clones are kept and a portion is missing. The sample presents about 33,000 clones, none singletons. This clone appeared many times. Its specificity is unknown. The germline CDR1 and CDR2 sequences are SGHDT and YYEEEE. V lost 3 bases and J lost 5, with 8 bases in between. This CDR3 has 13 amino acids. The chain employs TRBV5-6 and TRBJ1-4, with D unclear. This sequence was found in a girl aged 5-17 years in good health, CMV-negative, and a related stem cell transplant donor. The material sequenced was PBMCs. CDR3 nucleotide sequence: TGTGCCAGCAGCTCAGTACTAAATGAAAAACTGTTTTTT. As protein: CASSSVLNEKLFF.